This T cell receptor beta chain was identified during a study of patients and donors after allogeneic stem cell transplantation (dated by TCRdb to the early 2020s). Library method: RT-PCR. TCRdb lists the instrument as NextSeq 550. TCRdb applied fastp at Q25 and MiXCR to the public reads, then kept only in-frame beta chains. Duplicate CDR3 protein sequences are folded into a single record with the most common DNA and genes. Counted in this sample were about a million distinct CDR3 sequences; under 20% of them appeared once. Of the sample, approximately 5.9% falls within the top ten clones. V gives up 4 bases and J gives up 4 bases, and the segment between their germline ends measures 8 bases. The CDR3 spans 13 residues, from the cysteine through the phenylalanine. The kept DNA is CDR3 alone, 39 bases in frame from the first base. This clonotype has only a few counts. The antigen this receptor binds is unknown. Per-nucleotide qualities are absent, and no much larger clonotype sits a single base away.

The receptor was derived from a human donor who was either an allogeneic HSCT recipient or a stem cell or donor lymphocyte infusion donor (not recorded which). It is not recorded whose cells these are; they may come from a transplant donor. Input material: blood, either unsorted or a sorted T cell fraction (not recorded which). The V and J segments used are TRBV12-3 or TRBV12-4 and TRBJ1-3; no D gene call is confident. The CDR3 protein sequence reads: CASSSVLGNTIYF. The DNA sequence is TGTGCCAGCAGTTCAGTCCTGGGAAACACCATATATTTT.